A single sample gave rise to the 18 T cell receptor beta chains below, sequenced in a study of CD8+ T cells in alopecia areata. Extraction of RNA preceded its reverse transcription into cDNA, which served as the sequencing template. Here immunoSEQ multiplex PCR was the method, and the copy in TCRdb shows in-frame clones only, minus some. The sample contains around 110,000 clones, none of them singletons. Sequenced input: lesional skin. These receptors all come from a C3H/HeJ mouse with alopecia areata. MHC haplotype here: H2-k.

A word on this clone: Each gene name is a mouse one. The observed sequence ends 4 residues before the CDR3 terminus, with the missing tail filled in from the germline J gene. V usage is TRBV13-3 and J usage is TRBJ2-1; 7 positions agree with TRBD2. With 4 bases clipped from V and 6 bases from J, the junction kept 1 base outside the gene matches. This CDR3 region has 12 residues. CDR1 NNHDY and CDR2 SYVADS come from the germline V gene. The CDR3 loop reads CASSRLGAEQFF. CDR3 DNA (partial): TGTGCCAGCAGTCGACTGGGTGCT.

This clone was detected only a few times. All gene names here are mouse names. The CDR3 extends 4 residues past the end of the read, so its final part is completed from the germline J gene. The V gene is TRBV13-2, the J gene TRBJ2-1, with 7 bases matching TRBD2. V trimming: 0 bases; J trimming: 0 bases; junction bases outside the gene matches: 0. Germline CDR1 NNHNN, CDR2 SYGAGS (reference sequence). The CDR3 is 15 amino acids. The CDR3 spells CASGDGLGNYAEQFF. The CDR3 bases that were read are TGTGCCAGCGGTGATGGACTGGGTAACTATGCT.

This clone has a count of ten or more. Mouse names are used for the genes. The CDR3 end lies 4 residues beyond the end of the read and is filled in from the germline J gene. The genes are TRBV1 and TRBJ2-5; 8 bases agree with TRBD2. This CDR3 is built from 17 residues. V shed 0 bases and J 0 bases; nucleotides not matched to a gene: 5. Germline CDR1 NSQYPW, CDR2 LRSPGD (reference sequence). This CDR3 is CTCSADPGGFNQDTQYF. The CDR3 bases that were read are TGCACCTGCAGTGCAGATCCTGGGGGGTTTAACCAAGAC.

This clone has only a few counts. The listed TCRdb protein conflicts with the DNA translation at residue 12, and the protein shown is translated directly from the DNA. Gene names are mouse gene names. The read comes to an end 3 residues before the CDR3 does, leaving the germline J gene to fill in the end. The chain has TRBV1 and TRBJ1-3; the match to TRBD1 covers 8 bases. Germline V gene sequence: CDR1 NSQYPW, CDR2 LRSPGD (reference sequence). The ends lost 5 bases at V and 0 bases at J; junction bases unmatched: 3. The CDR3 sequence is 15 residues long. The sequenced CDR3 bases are TGCACCTGCAGTCACAGGGGGGTTTCTGGAAATACG. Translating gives CTCSHRGVSGNT. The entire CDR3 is CTCSHRGVSGNTLYF.

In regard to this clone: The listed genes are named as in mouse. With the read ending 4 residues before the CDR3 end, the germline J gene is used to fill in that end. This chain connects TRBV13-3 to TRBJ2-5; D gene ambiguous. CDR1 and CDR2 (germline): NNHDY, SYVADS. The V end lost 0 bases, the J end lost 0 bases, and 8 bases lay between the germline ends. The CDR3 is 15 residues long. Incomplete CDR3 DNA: TGTGCCAGCAGTGATGTCCAGAGTAACCAAGAC. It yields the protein CASSDVQSNQD. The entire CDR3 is CASSDVQSNQDTQYF.

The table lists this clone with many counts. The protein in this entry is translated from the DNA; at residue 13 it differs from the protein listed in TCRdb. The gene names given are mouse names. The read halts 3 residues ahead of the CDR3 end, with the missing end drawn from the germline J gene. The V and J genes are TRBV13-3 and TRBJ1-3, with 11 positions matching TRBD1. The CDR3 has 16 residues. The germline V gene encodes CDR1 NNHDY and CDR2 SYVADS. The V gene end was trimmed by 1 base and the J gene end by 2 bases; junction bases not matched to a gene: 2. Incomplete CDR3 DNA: TGTGCCAGCAGTGATATGGACAGGGGGCCTGGAAATACG. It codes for CASSDMDRGPGNT. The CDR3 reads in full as CASSDMDRGPGNTLYF.

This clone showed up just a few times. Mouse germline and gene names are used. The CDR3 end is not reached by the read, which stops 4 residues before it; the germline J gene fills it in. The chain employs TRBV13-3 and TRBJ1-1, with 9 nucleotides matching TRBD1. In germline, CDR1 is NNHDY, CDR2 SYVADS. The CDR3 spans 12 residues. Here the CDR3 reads CATDRGGTEVFF. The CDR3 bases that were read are TGTGCCACAGACAGGGGGGGGACA.

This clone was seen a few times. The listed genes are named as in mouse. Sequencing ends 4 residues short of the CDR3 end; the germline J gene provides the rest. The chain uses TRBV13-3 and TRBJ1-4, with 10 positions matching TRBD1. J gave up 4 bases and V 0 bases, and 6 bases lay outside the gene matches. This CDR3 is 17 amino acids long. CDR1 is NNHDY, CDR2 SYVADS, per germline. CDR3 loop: CASSDAGGQGVNERLFF. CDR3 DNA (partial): TGTGCCAGCAGTGATGCAGGAGGACAGGGGGTCAACGAA. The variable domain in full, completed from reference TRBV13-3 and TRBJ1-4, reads EAAVTQSPRSKVAVTGGKVTLSCHQTNNHDYMYWYRQDTGHGLRLIHYSYVADSTEKGDIPDGYKASRPSQENFSLILELASLSQTAVYFCASSDAGGQGVNERLFFGHGTKLSVL.

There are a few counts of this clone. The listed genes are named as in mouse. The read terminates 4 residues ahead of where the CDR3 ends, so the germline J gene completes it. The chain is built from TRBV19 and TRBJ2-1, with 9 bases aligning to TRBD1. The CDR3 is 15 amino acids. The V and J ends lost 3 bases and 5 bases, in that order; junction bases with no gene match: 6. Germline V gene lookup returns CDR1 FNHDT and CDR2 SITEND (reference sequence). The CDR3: CASSTTGTGNAEQFF. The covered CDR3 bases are TGTGCCAGCAGTACAACTGGGACAGGGAATGCT.

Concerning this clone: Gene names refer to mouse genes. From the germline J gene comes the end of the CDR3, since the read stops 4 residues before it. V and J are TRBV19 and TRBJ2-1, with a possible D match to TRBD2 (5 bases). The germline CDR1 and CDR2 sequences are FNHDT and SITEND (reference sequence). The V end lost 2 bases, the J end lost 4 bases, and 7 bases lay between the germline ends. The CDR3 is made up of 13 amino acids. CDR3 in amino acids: CASSIPGYAEQFF. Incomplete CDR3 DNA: TGTGCCAGCAGTATTCCTGGGTATGCT.

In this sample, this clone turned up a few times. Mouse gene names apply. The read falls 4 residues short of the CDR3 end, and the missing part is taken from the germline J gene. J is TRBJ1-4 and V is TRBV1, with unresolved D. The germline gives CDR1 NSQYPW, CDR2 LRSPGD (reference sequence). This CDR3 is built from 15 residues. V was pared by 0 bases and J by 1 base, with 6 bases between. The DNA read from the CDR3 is TGCACCTGCAGTGCAGACCGACATTCCAACGAA. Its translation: CTCSADRHSNE. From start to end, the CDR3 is CTCSADRHSNERLFF.

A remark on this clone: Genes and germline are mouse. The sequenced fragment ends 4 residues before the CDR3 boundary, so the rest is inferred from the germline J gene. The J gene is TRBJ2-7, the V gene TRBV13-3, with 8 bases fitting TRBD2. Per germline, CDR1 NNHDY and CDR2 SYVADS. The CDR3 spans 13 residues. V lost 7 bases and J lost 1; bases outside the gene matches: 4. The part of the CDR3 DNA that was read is TGTGCCAGCCTTGGGGGGGGGTCCTAT. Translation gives CASLGGGSY. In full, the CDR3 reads CASLGGGSYEQYF.

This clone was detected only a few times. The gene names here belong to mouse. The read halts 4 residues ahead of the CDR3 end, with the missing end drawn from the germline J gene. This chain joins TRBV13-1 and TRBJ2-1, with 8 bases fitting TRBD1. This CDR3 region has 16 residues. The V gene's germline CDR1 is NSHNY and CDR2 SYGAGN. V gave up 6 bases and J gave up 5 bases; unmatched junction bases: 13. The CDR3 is CASIDRPGTGNAEQFF. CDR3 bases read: TGTGCCAGCATTGACCGTCCCGGGACAGGAAATGCT.

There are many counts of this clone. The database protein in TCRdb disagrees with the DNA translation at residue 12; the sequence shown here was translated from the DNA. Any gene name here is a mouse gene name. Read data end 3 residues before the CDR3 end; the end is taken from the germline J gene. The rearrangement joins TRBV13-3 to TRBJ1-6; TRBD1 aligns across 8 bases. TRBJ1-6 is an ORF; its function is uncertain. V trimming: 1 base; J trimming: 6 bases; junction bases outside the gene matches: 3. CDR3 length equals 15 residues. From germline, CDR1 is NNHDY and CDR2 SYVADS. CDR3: CASSDLQGANSPLYF. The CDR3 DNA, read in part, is TGTGCCAGCAGTGATCTGCAGGGGGCTAATTCGCCC.

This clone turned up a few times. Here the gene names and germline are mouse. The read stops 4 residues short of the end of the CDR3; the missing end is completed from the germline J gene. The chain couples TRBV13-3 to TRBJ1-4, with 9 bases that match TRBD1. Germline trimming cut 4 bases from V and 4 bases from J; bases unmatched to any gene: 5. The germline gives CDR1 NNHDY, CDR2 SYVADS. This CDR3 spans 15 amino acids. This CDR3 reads CASSIRDRVNERLFF. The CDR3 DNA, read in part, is TGTGCCAGCAGTATCCGGGACAGGGTCAACGAA. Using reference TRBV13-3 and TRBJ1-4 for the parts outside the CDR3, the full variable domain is EAAVTQSPRSKVAVTGGKVTLSCHQTNNHDYMYWYRQDTGHGLRLIHYSYVADSTEKGDIPDGYKASRPSQENFSLILELASLSQTAVYFCASSIRDRVNERLFFGHGTKLSVL.

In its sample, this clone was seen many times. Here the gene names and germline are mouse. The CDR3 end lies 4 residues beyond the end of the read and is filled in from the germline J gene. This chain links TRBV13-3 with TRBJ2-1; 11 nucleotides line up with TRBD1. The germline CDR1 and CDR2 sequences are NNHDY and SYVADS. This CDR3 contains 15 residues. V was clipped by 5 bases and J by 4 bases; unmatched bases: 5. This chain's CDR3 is CASSGQGAGYAEQFF. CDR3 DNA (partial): TGTGCCAGCAGCGGACAGGGGGCTGGATATGCT.

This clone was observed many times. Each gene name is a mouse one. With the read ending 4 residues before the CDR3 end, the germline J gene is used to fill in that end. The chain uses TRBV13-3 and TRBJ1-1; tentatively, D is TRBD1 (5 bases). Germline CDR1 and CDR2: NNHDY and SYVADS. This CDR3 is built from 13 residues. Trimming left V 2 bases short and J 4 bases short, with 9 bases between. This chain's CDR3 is CASSERGGTEVFF. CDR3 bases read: TGTGCCAGCAGTGAACGGGGGGGCACA.

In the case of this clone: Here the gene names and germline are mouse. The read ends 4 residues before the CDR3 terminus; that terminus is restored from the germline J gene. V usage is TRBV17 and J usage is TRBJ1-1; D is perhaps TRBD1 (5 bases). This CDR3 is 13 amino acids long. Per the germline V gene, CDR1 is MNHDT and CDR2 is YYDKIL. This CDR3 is CASSRDGGGEVFF. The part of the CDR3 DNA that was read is TGTGCTAGCAGTAGAGATGGGGGTGGA.